Following are 27 T cell receptor beta chains from one sample sequenced in a study of T cell clusters in autoimmune cytopenias. One tube held mixed TRB-A and TRB-B primer pools for touch-down PCR. Following a re-call of the multiplex PCR reads, TCRdb has one entry per CDR3 protein and lacks DNA. This specimen shows fewer than 1,400 distinct CDR3 sequences; the ten leading clones hold over 35%. TRB amplification used approximately 250 ng of peripheral blood genomic DNA. The sample consisted of peripheral blood. These receptors were obtained from a human donor with an autoimmune cytopenia or autoimmune hepatitis (not recorded which).

This clonotype is deemed medium-sized by its frequency. The chain combines TRBV20-1 with TRBJ2-3. Germline-derived CDR1 and CDR2 are DFQATT and SNEGSKA (reference sequence). The CDR3 contains 12 residues. Here the CDR3 reads CSARSGTDTQYF.

This clonotype is classed as medium-sized by frequency. This chain uses TRBV6-4 with TRBJ1-2. Germline CDR1 MRHNA, CDR2 SNTAGT. The CDR3 sequence is 15 residues long. CDR3 region: CASSETAFSGDGYTF.

This clonotype is labeled medium-sized based on frequency. This chain connects TRBV6-5 to TRBJ1-1. The length of the CDR3 is 15 residues. Germline V gives CDR1 MNHEY, CDR2 SVGAGI. The CDR3 loop is CASSTRHEGNTEAFF.

This clonotype is called medium-sized based on its frequency. V is TRBV19 and J is TRBJ1-5; the D call from TCRdb, TRBD1, cannot be confirmed without DNA. This CDR3 has 17 residues. Per the germline V gene, CDR1 is LNHDA and CDR2 is SQIVND (reference sequence). CDR3 amino acids: CASSRDISSYSNQPQHF.

This clonotype is deemed medium-sized by its frequency. CDR3 sequence: CASSDAPSGGGTDTQYF. The rearrangement links TRBV6-1 to TRBJ2-3; TCRdb picks TRBD2, but there is no DNA to check that call. The CDR3 consists of 17 residues. The germline V gene encodes CDR1 MNHNS and CDR2 SASEGT.

This clonotype is deemed medium-sized (0.01 to 0.1%) by its frequency. J is TRBJ2-1 and V is TRBV12-3 or TRBV12-4; the D gene TCRdb calls, TRBD1, cannot be checked with no DNA. The CDR3 has 15 residues. The chain's CDR3 is CASSTRDHSFNEQFF.

This clonotype is called medium-sized (0.01 to 0.1%) based on its frequency. CDR3 residues: CSANNLAGKTSSTDTQYF. This sequence joins TRBV20-1 and TRBJ2-3; TCRdb lists TRBD2, though no DNA is available to test this call. Germline CDR1 reads DFQATT; CDR2 reads SNEGSKA (reference sequence). This CDR3 spans 18 amino acids.

This clonotype shows up as medium-sized by frequency. The chain employs TRBV7-9 and TRBJ2-7; TCRdb calls TRBD1, which cannot be checked without DNA. The CDR3 length is 14 residues. CDR1 and CDR2 (germline): SEHNR, FQNEAQ (reference sequence). CDR3 in amino acids: CASSIGGQGYEQYF.

The rearrangement links TRBV7-3 to TRBJ2-1; the TCRdb call, TRBD1, lacks DNA for checking. Germline assignment: CDR1 SGHTA and CDR2 FQGTGA. The CDR3 length is 15 residues. The CDR3 spells CASSLGATSYNEQFF. Full variable domain (missing parts from reference TRBV7-3 and TRBJ2-1): GAGVSQTPSNKVTEKGKYVELRCDPISGHTALYWYRQSLGQGPEFLIYFQGTGAADDSGLPNDRFFAVRPEGSVSTLKIQRTERGDSAVYLCASSLGATSYNEQFFGPGTRLTVL.

This chain links TRBV11-1 with TRBJ2-2. Germline lookup yields CDR1 SGHAT and CDR2 FQDESV (reference sequence). This CDR3 spans 15 amino acids. CDR3 loop: CASSFHRANTGELFF.

Frequency places this clonotype as medium-sized. The chain joins TRBV19 to TRBJ1-3; the D gene TCRdb calls, TRBD1, cannot be checked with no DNA. This CDR3 is 16 amino acids long. Germline V gives CDR1 LNHDA, CDR2 SQIVND (reference sequence). This chain's CDR3 is CASRDDPGNSGNTIYF.

This clonotype is called large (0.1 to 1%) based on its frequency. This chain uses TRBV6-1 with TRBJ1-2. CDR1 is MNHNS, CDR2 SASEGT, per germline. The CDR3 runs to 15 residues. The CDR3 reads CASTESYLAFYGYTF.

This clonotype is medium-sized by frequency. V is TRBV10-3 and J is TRBJ2-1; the D call of TRBD2 rests on TCRdb alone, since no DNA is present to check it. Per the germline V gene, CDR1 is ENHRY and CDR2 is SYGVKD. The CDR3 is 17 residues long. CDR3 residues: CAISGWDSGRLGNEQFF.

This clonotype ranks as medium-sized in terms of frequency. The chain links TRBV6-5 to TRBJ2-2. CDR3 length equals 13 residues. The germline CDR1 and CDR2 sequences are MNHEY and SVGAGI. This CDR3 is CASSQQFTGELFF.

In terms of frequency, this clonotype is medium-sized. The rearrangement links TRBV6-5 to TRBJ2-4; TCRdb reports TRBD1, a call that lacks DNA to check it against. Germline CDR1 and CDR2: MNHEY and SVGAGI. This CDR3 comprises 15 residues. The CDR3 spells CASSYSWDRGNVQYF.

This clonotype ranks as medium-sized in terms of frequency. Here the CDR3 reads CASSLILTGELFF. The rearrangement uses TRBV12-3 or TRBV12-4 and TRBJ2-2. CDR3 length: 13 amino acids.

The chain is built from TRBV5-6 and TRBJ2-7; TCRdb's D call, TRBD1, is unchecked because there is no DNA. This CDR3 spans 13 amino acids. Looked up from germline, CDR1 is SGHDT and CDR2 is YYEEEE. The CDR3 loop is CASSRTGSYEQYF. Full variable domain (rest looked up from reference TRBV5-6 and TRBJ2-7): DAGVTQSPTHLIKTRGQQVTLRCSPKSGHDTVSWYQQALGQGPQFIFQYYEEEERQRGNFPDRFSGHQFPNYSSELNVNALLLGDSALYLCASSRTGSYEQYFGPGTRLTVT.

V is TRBV6-5 and J is TRBJ2-7; TCRdb's D call of TRBD2 is untestable without DNA. Germline CDR1 reads MNHEY; CDR2 reads SVGAGI. The CDR3 covers 17 residues. CDR3 region: CASSPGLASEGEETQYF.

This clonotype is labeled medium-sized based on frequency. V and J are TRBV5-6 and TRBJ2-5; there is no DNA to check the TCRdb D call of TRBD2. The CDR3 runs 18 residues. CDR1 is SGHDT, CDR2 YYEEEE, per germline. The CDR3: CASSLAPLLTAYQETQYF.

Judged by frequency, this clonotype is medium-sized (0.01 to 0.1%). V and J are TRBV7-9 and TRBJ2-1; TCRdb lists TRBD1, though no DNA is available to test this call. CDR1 is SEHNR, CDR2 FQNEAQ, per germline (reference sequence). This CDR3 comprises 15 residues. The CDR3 here is CASRFGTGSYNEQFF.

This clonotype shows up as medium-sized (0.01 to 0.1%) by frequency. The chain carries TRBV20-1 and TRBJ1-1. The CDR3 is 13 residues long. Germline values: CDR1 DFQATT, CDR2 SNEGSKA (reference sequence). The CDR3 region is CSASLQSNTEAFF.

This clonotype registers medium-sized by frequency. The chain links TRBV5-6 to TRBJ2-7; lacking DNA, the TRBD2 call made by TCRdb goes unchecked. The CDR3 consists of 14 residues. The germline V gene encodes CDR1 SGHDT and CDR2 YYEEEE. CDR3 region: CASSPTSGRGEQYF.

V usage is TRBV20-1 and J usage is TRBJ2-1; TCRdb indicates TRBD2, and absent DNA this call remains unverified. The CDR3 totals 17 residues. Germline V gene sequence: CDR1 DFQATT, CDR2 SNEGSKA (reference sequence). The CDR3 reads CSATSGTSGTSYNEQFF.

The V call is TRBV19, the J call TRBJ2-3; TCRdb calls TRBD1, which cannot be checked without DNA. The germline V gene has CDR1 LNHDA and CDR2 SQIVND (reference sequence). This CDR3 has 14 residues. The CDR3 spells CASSPPDSTDTQYF.

Considering frequency, this clonotype is medium-sized. V usage is TRBV20-1 and J usage is TRBJ1-3. CDR3 size: 13 residues. CDR1 and CDR2 (germline): DFQATT, SNEGSKA (reference sequence). CDR3 sequence: CSASPDSGNTIYF.

According to its frequency, this clonotype is medium-sized (0.01 to 0.1%). V is TRBV4-2 and J is TRBJ1-3. The germline V gene has CDR1 LGHNA and CDR2 YNFKEQ. CDR3 length: 14 residues. CDR3 amino acids: CASSSGSSGNTIYF.

This clonotype registers medium-sized (0.01 to 0.1%) by frequency. The chain employs TRBV5-4 and TRBJ2-7. Germline V lookup: CDR1 SGHNT, CDR2 YYREEE (reference sequence). This CDR3 region has 14 residues. CDR3 in amino acids: CASSLEPGDYEQYF. Combining the CDR3 with reference TRBV5-4 and TRBJ2-7 gives the whole variable domain ETGVTQSPTHLIKTRGQQVTLRCSSQSGHNTVSWYQQALGQGPQFIFQYYREEENGRGNFPPRFSGLQFPNYSSELNVNALELDDSALYLCASSLEPGDYEQYFGPGTRLTVT.